Shown below are 10 T cell receptor beta chains from a single sample sequenced in a study of T cell responses to AZD1222 COVID-19 vaccine. The assay was immunoSEQ multiplex PCR, and TCRdb's table has in-frame clones only and misses some. Of roughly 80,000 clones in the sample, more than 80% were seen once. Here the sequenced sample was peripheral blood, taken on day 0 of AZD1222 vaccination. These receptors all come from an adult in good health.

The rearrangement joins TRBV12-5 to TRBJ1-1; D ambiguous. The CDR3 consists of 13 residues. CDR1 is LGHNT, CDR2 FRNRAP, per germline. Trimming took 3 bases from V and 3 from J, leaving 8 bases between them. This CDR3 is CASGLRSDTEAFF. The CDR3 DNA is TGTGCTAGTGGTTTAAGGTCTGACACTGAAGCTTTCTTT.

The chain recombines TRBV27 with TRBJ2-7; 10 nucleotides align to TRBD1. The length of the CDR3 is 20 residues. The germline CDR1 and CDR2 sequences are MNHEY and SMNVEV (reference sequence). Trimming took 0 bases from V and 2 from J; bases not matched to a gene: 16. The CDR3 DNA sequence: TGTGCCAGCAGTTTATCAATTACGCGACAAGGGACAGGGGATACCTACGAGCAGTACTTC. It encodes CASSLSITRQGTGDTYEQYF.

This chain joins TRBV6-1 and TRBJ1-5; D remains unclear. The CDR3 loop spans 15 amino acids. Germline CDR1 and CDR2: MNHNS and SASEGT. V was clipped by 2 bases and J by 0 bases, with 8 bases between them. CDR3 nucleotide sequence: TGTGCCAGCAGTGAACGATCCGGTAGCAATCAGCCCCAGCATTTT. Translated: CASSERSGSNQPQHF.

The V gene is TRBV6-6, the J gene TRBJ2-5; D ambiguous. The germline gives CDR1 MNHNY, CDR2 SVGAGI (reference sequence). Trimming stripped 4 bases from V and 5 bases from J, with 17 bases between. The CDR3 length is 15 residues. In nucleotides, the CDR3 is TGTGCCAGCAGTTCCGCGGCCTTGGCAGTTGAGACCCAGTACTTC. It translates to CASSSAALAVETQYF.

V usage is TRBV29-1 and J usage is TRBJ2-7; 7 bases are a match to TRBD1. The J segment lost 5 bases and the V segment lost 6 bases, leaving 4 bases of the junction unmatched. In germline, CDR1 is SQVTM, CDR2 ANQGSEA. The CDR3 runs to 11 residues. The chain's CDR3 is CSVHRGHEQYF. CDR3 in DNA: TGCAGCGTGCACAGGGGCCACGAGCAGTACTTC.

The rearrangement links TRBV9 to TRBJ1-3, with D hard to call. Germline CDR1 is SGDLS and CDR2 is YYNGEE. Trimming left V 7 bases short and J 0 bases short, with 14 bases between. The CDR3 has 15 residues. This CDR3 is CASSPRGGSGNTIYF. The CDR3 DNA sequence: TGTGCCAGCTCCCCTAGAGGCGGCTCTGGAAACACCATATATTTT. Drawing the rest from reference TRBV9 and TRBJ1-3, the complete variable domain is DSGVTQTPKHLITATGQRVTLRCSPRSGDLSVYWYQQSLDQGLQFLIQYYNGEERAKGNILERFSAQQFPDLHSELNLSSLELGDSALYFCASSPRGGSGNTIYFGEGSWLTVV.

This chain links TRBV7-9 with TRBJ1-5, with TRBD1 identical over 7 bases. Unmatched junction bases numbered 6, after V lost 6 bases and J lost 4 bases. CDR1 SEHNR and CDR2 FQNEAQ come from the germline V gene (reference sequence). CDR3 size: 14 residues. The DNA of the CDR3 is TGTGCCAGCAGTATAGGACAGGAAAATCAGCCCCAGCATTTT. Translated: CASSIGQENQPQHF.

The chain couples TRBV5-5 to TRBJ2-5; D perhaps matches TRBD2 (6 bases). The CDR3 runs 14 residues. V lost 4 bases, J lost 4 bases, and 14 bases lay in between. Looked up from germline, CDR1 is SGHKS and CDR2 is YYEKEE (reference sequence). CDR3 sequence reads: CASSKGLARETQYF. The CDR3 DNA follows: TGTGCCAGCAGCAAGGGACTCGCACGAGAGACCCAGTACTTC.

A word on this clone: Sequence at one end of the junction differs from germline and may be a read error. The chain is built from TRBV5-4 and TRBJ1-6; D is uncertain. The CDR3 has 16 residues. Germline V gene data show CDR1 as SGHNT and CDR2 as YYREEE (reference sequence). The CDR3: CASRIFERDYISPLHF. DNA of the CDR3: TGTGCCAGCAGGATCTTTGAGAGAGACTATATTTCACCCCTCCACTTT.

This clone was recorded once. This chain links TRBV19 with TRBJ1-1; D remains unclear. This CDR3 is 17 amino acids long. V dropped 6 bases and J dropped 4 bases, with 24 bases sitting between them. Per germline, CDR1 LNHDA and CDR2 SQIVND (reference sequence). The CDR3 region has the DNA TGTGCCAGTAGCAGTTACCGGGCCTCACGAACGAGCACTGAAGCTTTCTTT. The encoded protein is CASSSYRASRTSTEAFF.